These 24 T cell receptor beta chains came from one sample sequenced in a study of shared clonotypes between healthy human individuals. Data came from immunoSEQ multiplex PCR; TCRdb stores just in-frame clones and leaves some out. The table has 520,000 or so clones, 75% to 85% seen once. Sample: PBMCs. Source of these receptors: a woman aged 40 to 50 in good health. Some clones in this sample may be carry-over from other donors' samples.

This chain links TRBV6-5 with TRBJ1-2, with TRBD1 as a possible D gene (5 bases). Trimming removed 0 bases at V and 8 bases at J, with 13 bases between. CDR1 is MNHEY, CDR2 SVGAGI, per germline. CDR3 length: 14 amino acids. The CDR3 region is CASSYSRAQGGYTF. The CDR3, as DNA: TGTGCCAGCAGTTACTCGAGGGCCCAGGGAGGCTACACCTTC.

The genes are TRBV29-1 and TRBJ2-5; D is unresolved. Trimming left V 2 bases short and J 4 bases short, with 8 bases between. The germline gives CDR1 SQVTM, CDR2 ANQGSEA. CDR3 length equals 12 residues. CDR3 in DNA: TGCAGCGTTGAAATCTGGGGAGAGACCCAGTACTTC. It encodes CSVEIWGETQYF.

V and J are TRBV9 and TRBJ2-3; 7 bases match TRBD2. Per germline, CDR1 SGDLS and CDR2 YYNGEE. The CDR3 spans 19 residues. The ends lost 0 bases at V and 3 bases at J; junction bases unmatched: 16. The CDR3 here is CASSVVEGGPFRSTDTQYF. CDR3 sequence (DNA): TGTGCCAGCAGCGTAGTGGAGGGAGGGCCTTTTAGGTCGACAGATACGCAGTATTTT.

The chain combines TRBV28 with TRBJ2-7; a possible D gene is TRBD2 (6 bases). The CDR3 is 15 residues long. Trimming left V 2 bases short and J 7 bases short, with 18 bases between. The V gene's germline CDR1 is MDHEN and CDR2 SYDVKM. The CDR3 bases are TGTGCCAGCAGTTTAATGGTTCGGGAGTTTTGGGAGCAGTACTTC. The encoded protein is CASSLMVREFWEQYF.

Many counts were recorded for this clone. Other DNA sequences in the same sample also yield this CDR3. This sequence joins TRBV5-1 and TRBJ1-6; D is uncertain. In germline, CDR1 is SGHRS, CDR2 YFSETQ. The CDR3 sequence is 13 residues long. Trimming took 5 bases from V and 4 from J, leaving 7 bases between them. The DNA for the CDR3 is TGCGCCAGCAGTCCGGATTATAATTCACCCCTCCACTTT. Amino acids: CASSPDYNSPLHF. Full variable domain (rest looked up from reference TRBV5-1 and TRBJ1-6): KAGVTQTPRYLIKTRGQQVTLSCSPISGHRSVSWYQQTPGQGLQFLFEYFSETQRNKGNFPGRFSGRQFSNSRSEMNVSTLELGDSALYLCASSPDYNSPLHFGNGTRLTVT.

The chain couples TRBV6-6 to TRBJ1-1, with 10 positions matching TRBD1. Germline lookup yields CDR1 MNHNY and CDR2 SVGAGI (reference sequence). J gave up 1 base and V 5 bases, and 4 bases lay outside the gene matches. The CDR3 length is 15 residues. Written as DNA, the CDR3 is TGTGCCAGCAGTCGACGGGACAGGGGGAACACTGAAGCTTTCTTT. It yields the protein CASSRRDRGNTEAFF.

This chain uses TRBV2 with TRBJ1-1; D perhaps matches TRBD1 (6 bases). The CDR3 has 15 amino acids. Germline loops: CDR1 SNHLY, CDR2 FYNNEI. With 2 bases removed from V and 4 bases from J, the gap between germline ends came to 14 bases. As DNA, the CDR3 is TGTGCCAGCAGTGAACTGGGGCAGGGGATCACTGAAGCTTTCTTT. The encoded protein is CASSELGQGITEAFF.

The CDR3 DNA follows: TGTGCCAGCAGCCGAGGGGTTTACGGCACTGAAGCTTTCTTT. This sequence encodes CASSRGVYGTEAFF. The gene calls are TRBV11-2 and TRBJ1-1; the D gene is possibly TRBD1 (5 bases). This CDR3 is built from 14 residues. The germline V gene has CDR1 SGHAT and CDR2 FQNNGV. V lost 5 bases, J lost 4 bases, and 14 bases lay in between. Supplemented by reference TRBV11-2 and TRBJ1-1, the full variable domain reads EAGVAQSPRYKIIEKRQSVAFWCNPISGHATLYWYQQILGQGPKLLIQFQNNGVVDDSQLPKDRFSAERLKGVDSTLKIQPAKLEDSAVYLCASSRGVYGTEAFFGQGTRLTVV.

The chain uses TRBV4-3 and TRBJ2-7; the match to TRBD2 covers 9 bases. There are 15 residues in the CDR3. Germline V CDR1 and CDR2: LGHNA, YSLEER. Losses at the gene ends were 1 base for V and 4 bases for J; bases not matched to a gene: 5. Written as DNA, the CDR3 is TGCGCCAGCAGCCAAGCCGCGGGAGGGACGTACGAGCAGTACTTC. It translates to CASSQAAGGTYEQYF.

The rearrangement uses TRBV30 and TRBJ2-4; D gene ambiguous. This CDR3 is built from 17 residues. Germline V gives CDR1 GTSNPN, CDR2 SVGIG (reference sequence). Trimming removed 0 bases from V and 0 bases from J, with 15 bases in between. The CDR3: CAWSVHKSRIAKNIQYF. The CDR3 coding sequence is TGTGCCTGGAGTGTACACAAGTCGAGAATAGCCAAAAACATTCAGTACTTC. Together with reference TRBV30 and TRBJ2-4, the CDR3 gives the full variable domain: SQTIHQWPATLVQPVGSPLSLECTVEGTSNPNLYWYRQAAGRGLQLLFYSVGIGQISSEVPQNLSASRPQDRQFILSSKKLLLSDSGFYLCAWSVHKSRIAKNIQYFGAGTRLSVL.

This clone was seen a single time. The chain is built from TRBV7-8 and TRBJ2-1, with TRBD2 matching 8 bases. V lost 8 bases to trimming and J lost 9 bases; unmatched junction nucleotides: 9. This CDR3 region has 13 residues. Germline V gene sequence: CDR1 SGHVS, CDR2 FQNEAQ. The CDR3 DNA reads TGTGCCAGCGCGGAGCGGGAGTTTACTGAGCAGTTCTTC. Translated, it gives CASAEREFTEQFF.

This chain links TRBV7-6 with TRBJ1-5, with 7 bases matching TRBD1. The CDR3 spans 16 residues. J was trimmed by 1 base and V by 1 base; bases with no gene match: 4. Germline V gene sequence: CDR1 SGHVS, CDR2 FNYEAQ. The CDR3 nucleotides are TGTGCCAGCAGCTTAGGGACAGGCACCAGCAATCAGCCCCAGCATTTT. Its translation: CASSLGTGTSNQPQHF.

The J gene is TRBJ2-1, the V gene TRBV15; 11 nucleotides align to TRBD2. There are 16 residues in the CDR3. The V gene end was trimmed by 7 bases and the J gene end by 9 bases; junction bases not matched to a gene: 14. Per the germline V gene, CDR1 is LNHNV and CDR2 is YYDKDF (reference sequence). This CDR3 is CATTTLSGRAGGEQFF. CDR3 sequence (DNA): TGTGCCACCACCACACTTAGCGGGAGGGCCGGGGGTGAGCAGTTCTTC. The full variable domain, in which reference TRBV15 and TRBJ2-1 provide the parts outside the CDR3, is DAMVIQNPRYQVTQFGKPVTLSCSQTLNHNVMYWYQQKSSQAPKLLFHYYDKDFNNEADTPDNFQSRRPNTSFCFLDIRSPGLGDTAMYLCATTTLSGRAGGEQFFGPGTRLTVL.

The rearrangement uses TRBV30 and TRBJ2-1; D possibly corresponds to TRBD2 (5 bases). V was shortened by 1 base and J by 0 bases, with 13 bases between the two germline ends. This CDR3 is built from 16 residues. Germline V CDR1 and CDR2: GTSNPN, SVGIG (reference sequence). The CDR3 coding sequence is TGTGCCTGGAGTGCAAACAAAGGAGGCTCCTACAATGAGCAGTTCTTC. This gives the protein CAWSANKGGSYNEQFF.

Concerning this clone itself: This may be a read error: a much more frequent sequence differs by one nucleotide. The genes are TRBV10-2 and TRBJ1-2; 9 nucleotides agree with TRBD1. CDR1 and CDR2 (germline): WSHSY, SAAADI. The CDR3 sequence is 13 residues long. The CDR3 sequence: CARSRQGDYGYTF. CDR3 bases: TGCGCCCGCAGCCGACAGGGGGACTATGGCTACACCTTC.

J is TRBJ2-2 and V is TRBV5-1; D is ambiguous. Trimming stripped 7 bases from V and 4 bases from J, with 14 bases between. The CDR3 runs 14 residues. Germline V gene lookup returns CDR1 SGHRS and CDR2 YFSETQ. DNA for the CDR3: TGCGCCAGCTCGGCTGGGTCCCTCACCGGGGAGCTGTTTTTT. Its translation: CASSAGSLTGELFF. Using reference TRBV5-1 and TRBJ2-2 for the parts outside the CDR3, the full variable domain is KAGVTQTPRYLIKTRGQQVTLSCSPISGHRSVSWYQQTPGQGLQFLFEYFSETQRNKGNFPGRFSGRQFSNSRSEMNVSTLELGDSALYLCASSAGSLTGELFFGEGSRLTVL.

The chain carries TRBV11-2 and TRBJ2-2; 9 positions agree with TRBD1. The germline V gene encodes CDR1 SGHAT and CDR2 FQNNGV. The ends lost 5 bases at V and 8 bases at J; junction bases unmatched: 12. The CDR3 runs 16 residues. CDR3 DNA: TGTGCCAGCAGCCCTCTACCGGGACAGGGTTGGGGGGAGCTGTTTTTT. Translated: CASSPLPGQGWGELFF.

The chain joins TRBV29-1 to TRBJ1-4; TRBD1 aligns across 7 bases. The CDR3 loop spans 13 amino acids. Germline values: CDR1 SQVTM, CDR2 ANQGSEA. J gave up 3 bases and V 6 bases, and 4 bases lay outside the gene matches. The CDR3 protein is CSVKGAPNEKLFF. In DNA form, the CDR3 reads TGCAGCGTCAAGGGGGCTCCTAATGAAAAACTGTTTTTT.

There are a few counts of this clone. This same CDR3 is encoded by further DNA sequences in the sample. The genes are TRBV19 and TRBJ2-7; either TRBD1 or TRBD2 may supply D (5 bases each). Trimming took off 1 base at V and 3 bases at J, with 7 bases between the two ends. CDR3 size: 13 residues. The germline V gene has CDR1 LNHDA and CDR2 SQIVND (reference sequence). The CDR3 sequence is CASSIGGNYEQYF. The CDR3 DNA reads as TGTGCCAGTAGTATAGGGGGGAACTACGAGCAGTACTTC.

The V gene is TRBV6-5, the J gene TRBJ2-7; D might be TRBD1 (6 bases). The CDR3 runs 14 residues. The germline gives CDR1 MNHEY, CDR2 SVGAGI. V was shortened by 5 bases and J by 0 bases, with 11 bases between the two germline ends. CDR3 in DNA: TGTGCCAGCAGTACATTAGGGGGCTCCTACGAGCAGTACTTC. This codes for CASSTLGGSYEQYF.

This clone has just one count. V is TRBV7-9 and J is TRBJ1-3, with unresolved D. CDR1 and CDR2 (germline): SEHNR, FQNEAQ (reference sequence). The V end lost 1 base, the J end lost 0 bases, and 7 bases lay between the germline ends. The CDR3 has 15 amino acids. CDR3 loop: CASSLGGSSGNTIYF. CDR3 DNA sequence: TGTGCCAGCAGCTTAGGGGGAAGCTCTGGAAACACCATATATTTT. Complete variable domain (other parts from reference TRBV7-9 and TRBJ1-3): DTGVSQNPRHKITKRGQNVTFRCDPISEHNRLYWYRQTLGQGPEFLTYFQNEAQLEKSRLLSDRFSAERPKGSFSTLEIQRTEQGDSAMYLCASSLGGSSGNTIYFGEGSWLTVV.

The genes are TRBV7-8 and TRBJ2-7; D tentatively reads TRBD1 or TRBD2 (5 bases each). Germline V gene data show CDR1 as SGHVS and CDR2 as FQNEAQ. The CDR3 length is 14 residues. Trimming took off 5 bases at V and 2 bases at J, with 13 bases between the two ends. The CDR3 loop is CASSLRDGTYEQYF. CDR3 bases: TGTGCCAGCAGCCTCCGGGACGGGACCTACGAGCAGTACTTC.

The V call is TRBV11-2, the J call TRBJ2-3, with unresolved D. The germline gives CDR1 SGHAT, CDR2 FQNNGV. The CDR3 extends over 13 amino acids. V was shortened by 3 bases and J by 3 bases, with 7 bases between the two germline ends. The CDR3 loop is CASSFNPTDTQYF. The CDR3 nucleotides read TGTGCCAGCAGCTTTAATCCGACAGATACGCAGTATTTT.

CDR3 region: CASSNLGEKLFF. The DNA of the CDR3 is TGTGCCAGCAGCAACCTAGGGGAAAAACTGTTTTTT. This chain connects TRBV28 to TRBJ1-4; D remains ambiguous. The CDR3 totals 12 residues. CDR1 and CDR2 (germline): MDHEN, SYDVKM. V lost 6 bases, J lost 8 bases, and 10 bases lay in between.